This TCR beta chain was found in a study of tumor and adjacent non-tumor tissue in lung cancer. The template was RNA from unsorted bulk tissue. This non-tumor lung sample came from over 3 cm beyond the tumor edge. Trimming removed 6 bases from V and 7 bases from J, with 16 bases in between. The CDR3 covers 13 residues. Germline V lookup: CDR1 SQVTM, CDR2 ANQGSEA. Three rounds of nested PCR, following a modified ARM-PCR protocol, produced the TCRbeta library. Using its own MiXCR run on the multiplex PCR reads, TCRdb lists one record per CDR3 protein. Found here are about 60,000 distinct CDR3 sequences, roughly 60% of them singletons; the top ten hold around 33%.

The clonotype comes from an older man with non-small cell lung cancer. This chain connects TRBV29-1 to TRBJ2-1; D gene unclear. Input material: distant non-tumor lung tissue. CDR3 protein: CSVAWATGNEQFF. CDR3 in DNA: TGCAGCGTGGCCTGGGCCACCGGGAATGAGCAGTTCTTC.